The TCR beta chain under discussion was sequenced for a study of OX40 agonist ivuxolimab in advanced cancers. With respect to the entire study: Ivuxolimab was a fully human IgG2 agonistic monoclonal antibody targeting the costimulatory receptor OX40 (CD134). A male proportion of 82.7% and a mean age of 60 years, ranging from roughly 23 to 79, were recorded for the dose-escalation cohort. Intravenous ivuxolimab was administered to patients every 2 weeks at six dose levels: 0.01, 0.1, 0.3, 1.5, 3 and 10 mg/kg. Among the approximately 54 dose-escalation patients, about 19 had hepatocellular carcinoma, approximately 15 melanoma, 9 renal cell carcinoma and 9 head and neck cancer. The paper reports the monotherapy dose-escalation portion (N of about 50 patients) of the phase I ivuxolimab trial. Peripheral TCRbeta sequencing was intended to test whether TCR sequence diversity was altered and clonal T-cell expansion was caused by ivuxolimab. Prior anti-PD-1, anti-PD-L1 or anti-CTLA-4 therapy was permitted, and checkpoint inhibitors had been received by around 39% of dose-escalation patients. Partial responses were achieved by three dose-escalation patients, of whom one had hepatocellular carcinoma and two had cutaneous melanoma. Paper-wide results and their limitations: On average, CD8+ T cells showed more expanded clones than CD4+ T cells after ivuxolimab. Low levels of normalized T-cell clonal expansion were also seen in some patients who did not respond. Partial responders in the 0.1-3.0 mg/kg groups had among the lowest normalized peripheral clonal expansion, especially among CD8+ T cells. At doses of 0.1 to 3.0 mg/kg, clonal expansion of both CD4+ and CD8+ T cells in blood was seen between baseline and week 6. The antigen specificity of the clonally expanded peripheral T cells was not determined.

Concerning this clone itself: It lacks a known antigen. No qualities accompany the bases; no much larger clone lies one base away.

Its CDR3 holds 12 amino acids, cysteine through phenylalanine. Just the 36-base CDR3 DNA is kept, in frame starting at base 1. The germline V gene (reference sequence) specifies GTSNPN as CDR1 and SVGIG as CDR2. Trimming removed 5 bases from V and 5 bases from J, leaving 12 bases between the germline ends. To sequence the TCRbeta CDR3 region, genomic DNA was isolated from the sorted cells. The immunoSEQ Assay was used for sequencing of TCRbeta CDR3 regions. TCRdb stores this immuneACCESS table with in-frame sequences only. Part of the clones is absent; in the studies checked, under half of the shortfall reflects unresolved V genes, and no reason is known for the rest. A total of about 150,000 clones appear in this sample, just over 90% of them only once. The top ten hold about 1% of the sample. Patients with a history of autoimmune disease or receiving systemic immunosuppression were excluded from the trial. Peripheral blood for TCR sequencing was collected from all dose cohorts at baseline, on cycle 4 day 1, and on cycle 7 day 1. The samples were drawn from a first-in-human, open-label, multicenter phase I dose-escalation trial of ivuxolimab. Adults with locally advanced or metastatic head and neck squamous cell, hepatocellular, melanoma or renal cell carcinoma were enrolled in the trial. CD4+ and CD8+ T cells were sorted separately from peripheral blood before TCR sequencing.

Recombination joined TRBV30 with TRBJ1-2; TRBD1 is a weak D gene call, 6 bases matching. This clonotype was obtained from an adult with an advanced solid tumor such as melanoma, head and neck, liver or kidney cancer. This specimen consisted of CD4+ or CD8+ T cells sorted from blood, obtained in a trial of the OX40 agonist ivuxolimab. The CDR3 protein: CAWGEGQYGYTF. The nucleotide sequence is given as TGTGCCTGGGGGGAAGGACAGTATGGCTACACCTTC.